The sequence of this TCR beta chain was determined in a study of blood T cell repertoires in COVID-19. Exposed enrollees encountered a COVID-19 case at some point within 2 weeks before study entry. Germline CDR1 reads GTSNPN; CDR2 reads SVGIG (reference sequence). CDR3 length: 19 amino acids. V gave up 2 bases and J gave up 3 bases; unmatched junction bases: 17. Measured with immunoSEQ multiplex PCR; TCRdb has only the in-frame clones, and not every one. This sample has approximately 400,000 clones; approximately 89% occur once, and the top ten carry 0.86%. The rearrangement uses TRBV30 and TRBJ1-5; TRBD1 matches at 9 bases. The receptor was isolated from a woman aged 40 to 49 who had been exposed to COVID-19. Sequences were obtained from PBMCs or T cells enriched from blood (not recorded which). CDR3: CAWSKGTGTSLPSNQPQHF. Written as DNA, the CDR3 is TGTGCCTGGAGTAAGGGGACAGGGACGTCCCTCCCCTCCAATCAGCCCCAGCATTTT.